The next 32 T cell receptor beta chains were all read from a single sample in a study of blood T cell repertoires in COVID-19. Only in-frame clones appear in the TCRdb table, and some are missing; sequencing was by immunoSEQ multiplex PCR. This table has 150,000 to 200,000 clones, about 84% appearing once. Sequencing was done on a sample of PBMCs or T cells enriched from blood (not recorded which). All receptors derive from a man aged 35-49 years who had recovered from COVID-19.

CDR3 in amino acids: CASSGPSIEWDRTYGYTF. The CDR3 DNA reads TGTGCCAGCAGTGGCCCCTCCATAGAATGGGACAGGACCTATGGCTACACCTTC. The V gene is TRBV6-1, the J gene TRBJ1-2; TRBD1 agrees at 8 bases. This CDR3 spans 18 amino acids. After removal of 4 bases from V and 4 bases from J, the junction contained 17 bases not matched to a gene. Germline V gene data show CDR1 as MNHNS and CDR2 as SASEGT.

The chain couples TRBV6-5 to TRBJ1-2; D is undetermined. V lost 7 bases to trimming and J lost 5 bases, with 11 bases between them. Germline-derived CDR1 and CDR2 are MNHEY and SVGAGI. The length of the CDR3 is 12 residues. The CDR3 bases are TGTGCCAGCAACCCAGAACCGTATGGCTACACCTTC. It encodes CASNPEPYGYTF.

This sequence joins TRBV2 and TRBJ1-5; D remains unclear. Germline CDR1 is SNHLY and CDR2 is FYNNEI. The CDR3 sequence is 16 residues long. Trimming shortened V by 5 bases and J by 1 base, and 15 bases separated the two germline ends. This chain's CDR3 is CASSNELVGSNQPQHF. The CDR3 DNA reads TGTGCCAGCAGTAATGAGCTTGTGGGCAGCAATCAGCCCCAGCATTTT.

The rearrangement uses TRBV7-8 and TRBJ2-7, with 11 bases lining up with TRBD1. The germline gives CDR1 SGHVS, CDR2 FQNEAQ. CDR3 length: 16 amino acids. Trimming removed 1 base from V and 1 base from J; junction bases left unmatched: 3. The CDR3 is CASSLGGTGGSYEQYV. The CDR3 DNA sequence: TGTGCCAGCAGCTTAGGAGGGACAGGGGGTTCCTACGAGCAGTACGTC.

The CDR3 loop reads CASSSRPSAPPSGGLTGELFF. The CDR3 region has the DNA TGCGCCAGCAGCTCGCGGCCTTCGGCCCCACCTAGCGGGGGGCTGACCGGGGAGCTGTTTTTT. The chain uses TRBV5-1 and TRBJ2-2, with 11 bases fitting TRBD2. V lost 3 bases, J lost 5 bases, and 21 bases stayed unmatched. The germline V gene encodes CDR1 SGHRS and CDR2 YFSETQ. The CDR3 has 21 amino acids. Filled out from reference TRBV5-1 and TRBJ2-2, the complete variable domain reads KAGVTQTPRYLIKTRGQQVTLSCSPISGHRSVSWYQQTPGQGLQFLFEYFSETQRNKGNFPGRFSGRQFSNSRSEMNVSTLELGDSALYLCASSSRPSAPPSGGLTGELFFGEGSRLTVL.

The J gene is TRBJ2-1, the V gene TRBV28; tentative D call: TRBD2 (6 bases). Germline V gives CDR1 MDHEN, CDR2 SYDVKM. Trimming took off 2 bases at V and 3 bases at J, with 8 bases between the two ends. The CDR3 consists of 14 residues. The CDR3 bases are TGTGCCAGCAGTTTACTAGCGTTCTACAATGAGCAGTTCTTC. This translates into CASSLLAFYNEQFF. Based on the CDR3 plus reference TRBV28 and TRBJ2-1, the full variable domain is DVKVTQSSRYLVKRTGEKVFLECVQDMDHENMFWYRQDPGLGLRLIYFSYDVKMKEKGDIPEGYSVSREKKERFSLILESASTNQTSMYLCASSLLAFYNEQFFGPGTRLTVL.

CDR3 loop: CASSLALRDNEQFF. In DNA form, the CDR3 reads TGCGCCAGCAGCTTGGCCCTCAGGGACAATGAGCAGTTCTTC. The J gene is TRBJ2-1, the V gene TRBV5-1; TRBD1 might be the D (5 bases). V dropped 0 bases and J dropped 5 bases, with 9 bases sitting between them. The CDR3 has 14 residues. The germline gives CDR1 SGHRS, CDR2 YFSETQ.

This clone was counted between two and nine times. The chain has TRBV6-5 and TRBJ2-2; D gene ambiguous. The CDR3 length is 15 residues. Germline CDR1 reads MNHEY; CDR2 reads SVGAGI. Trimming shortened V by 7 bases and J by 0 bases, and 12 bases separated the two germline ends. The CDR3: CASKKRGPNTGELFF. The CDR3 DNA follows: TGTGCCAGCAAAAAACGAGGCCCGAACACCGGGGAGCTGTTTTTT.

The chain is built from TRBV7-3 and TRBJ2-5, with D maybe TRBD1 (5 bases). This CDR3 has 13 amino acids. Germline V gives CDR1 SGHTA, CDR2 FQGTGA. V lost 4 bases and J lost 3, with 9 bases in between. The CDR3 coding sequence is TGTGCCAGCAGCTCCGACAGCAAAGAGACCCAGTACTTC. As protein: CASSSDSKETQYF.

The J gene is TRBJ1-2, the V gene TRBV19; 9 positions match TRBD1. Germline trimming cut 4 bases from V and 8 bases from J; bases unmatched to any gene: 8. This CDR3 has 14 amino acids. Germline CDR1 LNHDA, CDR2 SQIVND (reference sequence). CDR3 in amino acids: CASSTTQGASGYTF. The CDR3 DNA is TGTGCCAGTAGTACCACACAGGGGGCGTCGGGCTACACCTTC.

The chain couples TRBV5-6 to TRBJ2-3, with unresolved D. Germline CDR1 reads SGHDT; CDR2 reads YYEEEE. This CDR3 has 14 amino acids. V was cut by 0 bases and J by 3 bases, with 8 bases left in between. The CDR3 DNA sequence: TGTGCCAGCAGCTTGGTATCCGGGACAGATACGCAGTATTTT. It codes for CASSLVSGTDTQYF.

CDR3 loop: CASSVTSGGASGELFF. The CDR3 bases are TGTGCCAGCAGCGTAACTAGCGGGGGGGCCTCCGGGGAGCTGTTTTTT. V is TRBV7-9 and J is TRBJ2-2; 13 bases map to TRBD2. The CDR3 is 16 residues long. Germline CDR1 and CDR2: SEHNR and FQNEAQ (reference sequence). Unmatched junction bases numbered 6, after V lost 5 bases and J lost 6 bases. The full variable domain, in which reference TRBV7-9 and TRBJ2-2 provide the parts outside the CDR3, is DTGVSQNPRHKITKRGQNVTFRCDPISEHNRLYWYRQTLGQGPEFLTYFQNEAQLEKSRLLSDRFSAERPKGSFSTLEIQRTEQGDSAMYLCASSVTSGGASGELFFGEGSRLTVL.

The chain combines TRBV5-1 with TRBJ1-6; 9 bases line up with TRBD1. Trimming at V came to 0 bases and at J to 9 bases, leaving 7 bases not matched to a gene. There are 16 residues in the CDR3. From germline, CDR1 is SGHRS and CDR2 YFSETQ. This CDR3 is CASSLVPGQGSSPLHF. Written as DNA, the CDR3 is TGCGCCAGCAGCTTGGTCCCGGGACAGGGTTCTTCACCCCTCCACTTT.

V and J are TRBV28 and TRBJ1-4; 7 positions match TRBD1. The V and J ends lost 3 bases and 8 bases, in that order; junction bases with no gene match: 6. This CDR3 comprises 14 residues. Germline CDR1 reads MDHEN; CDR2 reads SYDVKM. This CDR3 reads CASSLTGIYEKLFF. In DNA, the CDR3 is TGTGCCAGCAGTTTGACAGGGATATACGAAAAACTGTTTTTT.

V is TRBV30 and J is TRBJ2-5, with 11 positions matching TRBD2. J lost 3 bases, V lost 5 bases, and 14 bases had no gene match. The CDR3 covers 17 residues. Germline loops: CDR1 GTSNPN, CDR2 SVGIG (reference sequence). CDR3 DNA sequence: TGTGCCTGGGGTGGGTCTAGCGGGGGGACAATGAAAGAGACCCAGTACTTC. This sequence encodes CAWGGSSGGTMKETQYF.

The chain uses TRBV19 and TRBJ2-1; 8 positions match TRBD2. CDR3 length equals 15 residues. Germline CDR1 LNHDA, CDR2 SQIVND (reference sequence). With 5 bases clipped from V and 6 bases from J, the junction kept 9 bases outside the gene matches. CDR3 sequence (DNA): TGTGCCAGTAGTGATCCCGCGGGGGGCGTCAATGAGCAGTTCTTC. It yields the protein CASSDPAGGVNEQFF.

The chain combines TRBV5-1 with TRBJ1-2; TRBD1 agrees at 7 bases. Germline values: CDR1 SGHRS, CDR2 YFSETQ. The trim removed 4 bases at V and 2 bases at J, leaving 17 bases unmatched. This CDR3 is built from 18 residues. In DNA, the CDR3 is TGCGCCAGCAGCCTGGGCGGGCTAAGTACAGGGGCGAACTATGGCTACACCTTC. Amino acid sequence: CASSLGGLSTGANYGYTF.

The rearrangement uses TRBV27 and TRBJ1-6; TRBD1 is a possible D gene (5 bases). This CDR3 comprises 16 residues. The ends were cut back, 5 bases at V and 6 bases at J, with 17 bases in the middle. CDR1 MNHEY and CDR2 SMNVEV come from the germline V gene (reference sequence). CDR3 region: CASSLPTVSGNSPLHF. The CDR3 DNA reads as TGTGCCAGCAGTCTCCCGACAGTGTCGGGTAATTCACCCCTCCACTTT.

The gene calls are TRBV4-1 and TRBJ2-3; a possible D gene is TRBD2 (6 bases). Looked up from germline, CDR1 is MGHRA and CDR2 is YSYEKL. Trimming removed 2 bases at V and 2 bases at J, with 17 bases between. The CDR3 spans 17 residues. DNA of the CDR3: TGCGCCAGCAGCCAAATCGGGGGAGCGGAAATCACAGATACGCAGTATTTT. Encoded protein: CASSQIGGAEITDTQYF.

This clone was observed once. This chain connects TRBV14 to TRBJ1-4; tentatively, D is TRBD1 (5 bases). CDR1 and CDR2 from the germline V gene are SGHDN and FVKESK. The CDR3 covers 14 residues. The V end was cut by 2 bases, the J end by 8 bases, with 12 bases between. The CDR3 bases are TGTGCCAGCAGCCAACGGGGGTTGGACGAAAAACTGTTTTTT. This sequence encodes CASSQRGLDEKLFF.

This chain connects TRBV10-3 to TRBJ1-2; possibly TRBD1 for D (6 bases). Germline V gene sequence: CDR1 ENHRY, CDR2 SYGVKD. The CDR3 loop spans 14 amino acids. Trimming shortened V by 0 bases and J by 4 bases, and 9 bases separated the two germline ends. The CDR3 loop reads CAISESQGSYGYTF. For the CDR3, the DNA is TGTGCCATCAGTGAGTCACAGGGTAGCTATGGCTACACCTTC.

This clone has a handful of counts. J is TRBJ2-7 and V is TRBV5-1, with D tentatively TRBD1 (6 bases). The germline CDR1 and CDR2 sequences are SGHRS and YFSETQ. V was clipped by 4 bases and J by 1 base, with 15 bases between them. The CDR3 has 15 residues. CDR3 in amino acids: CASSDPRGPSYEQYV. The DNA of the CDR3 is TGCGCCAGCAGCGACCCCAGGGGACCGTCCTACGAGCAGTACGTC.

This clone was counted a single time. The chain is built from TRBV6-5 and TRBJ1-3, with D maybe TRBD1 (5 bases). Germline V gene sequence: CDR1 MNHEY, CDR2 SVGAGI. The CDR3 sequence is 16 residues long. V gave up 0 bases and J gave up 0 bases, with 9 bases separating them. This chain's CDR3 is CASSYSWGYSGNTIYF. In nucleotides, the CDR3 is TGTGCCAGCAGTTACTCCTGGGGCTACTCTGGAAACACCATATATTTT.

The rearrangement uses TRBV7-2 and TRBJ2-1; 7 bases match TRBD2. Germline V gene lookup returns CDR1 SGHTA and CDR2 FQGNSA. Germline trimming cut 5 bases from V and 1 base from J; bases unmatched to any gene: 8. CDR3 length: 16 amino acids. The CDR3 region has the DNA TGTGCCAGCAGCAGATATGGGGGGGAATCCTACAATGAGCAGTTCTTC. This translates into CASSRYGGESYNEQFF.

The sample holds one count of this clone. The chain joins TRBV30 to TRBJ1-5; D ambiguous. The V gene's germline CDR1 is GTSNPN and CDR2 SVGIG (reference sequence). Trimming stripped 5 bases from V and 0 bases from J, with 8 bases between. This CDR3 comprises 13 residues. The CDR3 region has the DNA TGTGCCTGGCAACAGAATAGCAATCAGCCCCAGCATTTT. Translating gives CAWQQNSNQPQHF.

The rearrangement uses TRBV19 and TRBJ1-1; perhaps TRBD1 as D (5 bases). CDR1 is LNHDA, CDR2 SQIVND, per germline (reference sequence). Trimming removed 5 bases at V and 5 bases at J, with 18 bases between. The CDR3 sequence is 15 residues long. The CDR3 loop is CASSGGRVEGTEAFF. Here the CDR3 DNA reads TGTGCCAGTAGTGGTGGCAGGGTAGAAGGGACTGAAGCTTTCTTT.

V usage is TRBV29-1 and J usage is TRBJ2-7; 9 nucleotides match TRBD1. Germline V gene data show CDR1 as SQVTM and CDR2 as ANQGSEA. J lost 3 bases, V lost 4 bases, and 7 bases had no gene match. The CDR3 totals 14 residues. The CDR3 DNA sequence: TGCAGCGTTGGGGTAACGGACAGGGGCTACGAGCAGTACTTC. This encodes CSVGVTDRGYEQYF.

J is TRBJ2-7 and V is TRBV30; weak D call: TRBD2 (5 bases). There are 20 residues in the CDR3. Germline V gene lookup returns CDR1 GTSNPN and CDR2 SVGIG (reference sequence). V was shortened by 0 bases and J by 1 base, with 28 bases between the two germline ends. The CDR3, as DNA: TGTGCCTGGAGTGTACCCGGACTGGGAAAAACCCCCGATATTTCCTACGAGCAGTACGTC. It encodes CAWSVPGLGKTPDISYEQYV.

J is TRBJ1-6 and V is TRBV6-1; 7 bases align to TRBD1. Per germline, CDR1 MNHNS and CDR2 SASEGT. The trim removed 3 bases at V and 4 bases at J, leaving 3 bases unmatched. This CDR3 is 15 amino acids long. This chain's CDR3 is CASSDSGQYNSPLHF. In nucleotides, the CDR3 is TGTGCCAGCAGTGATTCGGGACAGTATAATTCACCCCTCCACTTT.

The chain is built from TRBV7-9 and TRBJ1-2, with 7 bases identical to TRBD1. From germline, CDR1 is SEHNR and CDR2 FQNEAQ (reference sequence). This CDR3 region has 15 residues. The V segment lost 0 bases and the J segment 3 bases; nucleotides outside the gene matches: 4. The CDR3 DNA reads TGTGCCAGCAGCTTAGCTTACAGGGGAGACTATGGCTACACCTTC. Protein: CASSLAYRGDYGYTF.

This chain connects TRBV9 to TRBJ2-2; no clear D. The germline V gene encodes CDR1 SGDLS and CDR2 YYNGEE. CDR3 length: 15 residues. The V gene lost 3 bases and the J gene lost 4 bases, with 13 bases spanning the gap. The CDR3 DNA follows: TGTGCCAGCAGCGCTGGGCCAACACTCACCGGGGAGCTGTTTTTT. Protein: CASSAGPTLTGELFF. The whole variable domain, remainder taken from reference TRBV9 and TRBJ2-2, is DSGVTQTPKHLITATGQRVTLRCSPRSGDLSVYWYQQSLDQGLQFLIQYYNGEERAKGNILERFSAQQFPDLHSELNLSSLELGDSALYFCASSAGPTLTGELFFGEGSRLTVL.

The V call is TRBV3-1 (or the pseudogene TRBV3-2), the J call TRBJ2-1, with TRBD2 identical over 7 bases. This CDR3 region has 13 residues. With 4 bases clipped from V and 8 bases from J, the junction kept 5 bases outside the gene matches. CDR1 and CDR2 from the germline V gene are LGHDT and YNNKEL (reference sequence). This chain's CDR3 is CASSLNSGDEQFF. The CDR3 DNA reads TGTGCCAGCAGCCTAAACAGCGGGGATGAGCAGTTCTTC.